Given below is one T cell receptor (beta chain) in context. The antigen is undetermined. This sample stems from a study of T cell responses to AZD1222 COVID-19 vaccine. Study observations and caveats: Donors were mostly white British, more females; clonal diversity possibly underestimated. Repertoires were obtained only post-peak T cell response. The reported proportion of spike-specific TCRs targeting unmutated variant regions was nearly half. Baseline seropositives among AZD1222 recipients totaled only 5 or 6.

The CDR3 is made up of 13 amino acids. V lost 3 bases and J 2 bases, leaving 6 bases between the germline ends. Germline V gene sequence: CDR1 MDHEN, CDR2 SYDVKM. Libraries were prepared by immunoSEQ multiplex PCR; TCRdb keeps only in-frame clonotypes and omits some of them. The sample lists some 140,000 clones; 85% to 95% were seen once. This clonotype was sampled from an adult in good health. J is TRBJ2-3 and V is TRBV28; D is undetermined. Sample: peripheral blood, taken on day 0 of AZD1222 vaccination. In nucleotides, the CDR3 is TGTGCCAGCAGTTTTGCATCCACAGATACGCAGTATTTT. Protein sequence: CASSFASTDTQYF.